The 3 T cell receptor beta chains presented below share a single source sample, sequenced in a study of a mutant IDH1 vaccine in newly diagnosed glioma. Profiled with immunoSEQ multiplex PCR; TCRdb holds only in-frame clones, not every one. The table shows tens of thousands of clones, with 85% occurring only once. Antigens for these TCRs are unknown. Specified time point: week 23, last vaccination. Every vaccination contained 300 ug of the mutant IDH1 20-mer peptide and was paired with topical imiquimod. The sample was PBMCs, taken from a glioma patient whose treatment included an IDH1 peptide vaccine. The receptors stem from a man aged 30 to 45 with glioma.

The chain links TRBV7-8 to TRBJ1-2; 7 nucleotides agree with TRBD1. The V gene end was trimmed by 7 bases and the J gene end by 0 bases; junction bases not matched to a gene: 11. This CDR3 spans 16 amino acids. Germline CDR1 and CDR2: SGHVS and FQNEAQ. CDR3 in DNA: TGTGCCAGCAACCATGGGCGGGACAGAGCTAACTATGGCTACACCTTC. It is translated as CASNHGRDRANYGYTF.

This clone was counted only a few times. The rearrangement joins TRBV6-6 to TRBJ1-1; D remains ambiguous. Trimming left V 2 bases short and J 0 bases short, with 4 bases between. Germline V gene sequence: CDR1 MNHNY, CDR2 SVGAGI (reference sequence). The CDR3 covers 13 residues. The CDR3 loop is CASSYRLNTEAFF. The DNA of the CDR3 is TGTGCCAGCAGTTACAGGTTGAACACTGAAGCTTTCTTT.

This clone is a singleton in its sample. This chain links TRBV11-2 with TRBJ1-1; D remains ambiguous. Looked up from germline, CDR1 is SGHAT and CDR2 is FQNNGV. V lost 4 bases and J 0 bases, leaving 6 bases between the germline ends. CDR3 size: 13 residues. The chain's CDR3 is CASSSPLNTEAFF. CDR3 bases: TGTGCCAGCAGCTCACCCTTGAACACTGAAGCTTTCTTT.